This T cell receptor beta chain was documented in a study of relationships among human T cell subsets. Findings of the study overall: Across seven subsets, gene usage, CDR3 length and N-additions did not differ significantly.

The germline V and J ends were trimmed by 4 bases and 4 bases, with 13 bases remaining between them. This CDR3 comprises 14 residues. The germline CDR1 and CDR2 sequences are SGHAT and FQNNGV. TCR alpha and beta CDR3s were amplified from mRNA by semiquantitative ARM-PCR. ARM-PCR used tagged nested gene-specific primers, then communal superprimers for exponential amplification. Nested primers were removed by exonuclease before the second PCR round. Each CDR3 protein gets one entry after TCRdb re-called the multiplex PCR reads with MiXCR. The sample consists of 8,500 to 10,000 distinct CDR3 sequences, about 50% of them appearing once. With regard to this clonotype: No antigen is known for it.

Anti-CD45RO beads selected memory T cells out of the CD45RA-negative fraction. V is TRBV11-2 and J is TRBJ2-5, with D tentatively TRBD2 (5 bases). The TCR originated in a man aged 35 to 55 in good health. The sequenced sample consisted of memory T cells sorted from blood. The CDR3 sequence is CASSSTRGSETQYF. CDR3 DNA: TGTGCCAGCAGCTCGACCCGAGGGTCAGAGACCCAGTACTTC. The full variable domain, in which reference TRBV11-2 and TRBJ2-5 provide the parts outside the CDR3, is EAGVAQSPRYKIIEKRQSVAFWCNPISGHATLYWYQQILGQGPKLLIQFQNNGVVDDSQLPKDRFSAERLKGVDSTLKIQPAKLEDSAVYLCASSSTRGSETQYFGPGTRLLVL.